A single sample gave rise to the 18 T cell receptor beta chains below, sequenced in a study of blood T cell repertoires in COVID-19. Generated by immunoSEQ multiplex PCR, the TCRdb table keeps only in-frame clones and is missing some. This table holds roughly 300,000 clones, about nine tenths found once. Sequencing was performed on PBMCs or T cells enriched from blood (not recorded which). The receptors stem from a woman between 18 and 30 years old who had recovered from COVID-19.

This chain connects TRBV7-8 to TRBJ2-5; 8 bases match TRBD1. V gave up 5 bases and J gave up 4 bases; unmatched junction bases: 3. In germline, CDR1 is SGHVS, CDR2 FQNEAQ. The CDR3 has 13 residues. Written as DNA, the CDR3 is TGTGCCAGCAGCCGGACAGGGAGAGAGACCCAGTACTTC. This encodes CASSRTGRETQYF.

The chain has TRBV11-1 and TRBJ1-1; possibly TRBD1 for D (6 bases). This CDR3 spans 14 amino acids. Germline V lookup: CDR1 SGHAT, CDR2 FQDESV (reference sequence). V shed 5 bases and J shed 3 bases, with 13 bases lying between them. The CDR3 region is CASSRSGEHTEAFF. Here the CDR3 DNA reads TGTGCCAGCAGCCGCTCAGGGGAGCACACTGAAGCTTTCTTT.

V gene TRBV30 combines with J gene TRBJ2-5; D might be TRBD1 (5 bases). CDR1 is GTSNPN, CDR2 SVGIG, per germline (reference sequence). Trimming took 5 bases from V and 0 from J, leaving 10 bases between them. The CDR3 has 13 residues. The DNA for the CDR3 is TGTGCCTGGGCCCAGGGATACCAAGAGACCCAGTACTTC. Its protein is CAWAQGYQETQYF.

The chain links TRBV7-9 to TRBJ1-2; maybe TRBD1 (5 bases). Trimming shortened V by 5 bases and J by 8 bases, and 18 bases separated the two germline ends. The germline gives CDR1 SEHNR, CDR2 FQNEAQ (reference sequence). CDR3 length: 14 residues. The CDR3, as DNA: TGTGCCAGCAGCCCCGCGCGTCAGGGTTGGGGCTACACCTTC. It translates to CASSPARQGWGYTF. The entire variable domain, with the rest obtained from reference TRBV7-9 and TRBJ1-2, is as follows: DTGVSQNPRHKITKRGQNVTFRCDPISEHNRLYWYRQTLGQGPEFLTYFQNEAQLEKSRLLSDRFSAERPKGSFSTLEIQRTEQGDSAMYLCASSPARQGWGYTFGSGTRLTVV.

The chain is built from TRBV28 and TRBJ1-5, with TRBD1 matching 9 bases. CDR1 is MDHEN, CDR2 SYDVKM, per germline. The CDR3 is made up of 17 amino acids. Trimming took 7 bases from V and 2 from J; bases not matched to a gene: 12. CDR3 amino acids: CASTHPGTGKGNQPQHF. CDR3 in DNA: TGTGCCAGCACCCATCCCGGGACAGGGAAGGGCAATCAGCCCCAGCATTTT.

This chain uses TRBV28 with TRBJ1-1; D possibly corresponds to TRBD1 (5 bases). The CDR3 extends over 15 amino acids. The V end lost 5 bases, the J end lost 3 bases, and 16 bases lay between the germline ends. CDR1 MDHEN and CDR2 SYDVKM come from the germline V gene. This CDR3 is CASSAEGLRDTEAFF. The DNA for the CDR3 is TGTGCCAGCAGTGCGGAGGGGCTCCGGGACACTGAAGCTTTCTTT.

The DNA for the CDR3 is TGCGCCAGCAGCTTTCTTGGCCAAACAGGTCCCCGAGTAACCGGGGAGCTGTTTTTT. Translation gives CASSFLGQTGPRVTGELFF. The chain is built from TRBV5-1 and TRBJ2-2, with D perhaps matching TRBD1 (5 bases). Trimming pared 2 bases from V and 5 bases from J, leaving 25 bases between. In germline, CDR1 is SGHRS, CDR2 YFSETQ. There are 19 residues in the CDR3.

V gene TRBV19 combines with J gene TRBJ2-5; tentatively, D is TRBD1 (6 bases). The CDR3 extends over 13 amino acids. V gave up 5 bases and J gave up 4 bases, with 11 bases separating them. Germline CDR1 LNHDA, CDR2 SQIVND (reference sequence). The CDR3 DNA reads as TGTGCCAGTAGTCAGGAGGACAGAGAGACCCAGTACTTC. It is translated as CASSQEDRETQYF. Drawing the rest from reference TRBV19 and TRBJ2-5, the complete variable domain is DGGITQSPKYLFRKEGQNVTLSCEQNLNHDAMYWYRQDPGQGLRLIYYSQIVNDFQKGDIAEGYSVSREKKESFPLTVTSAQKNPTAFYLCASSQEDRETQYFGPGTRLLVL.

This chain connects TRBV11-1 to TRBJ2-7, with D possibly being TRBD2 (5 bases). Germline values: CDR1 SGHAT, CDR2 FQDESV (reference sequence). The CDR3 spans 15 residues. Trimming cost V 2 bases and J 2 bases, with 13 bases left between them. The CDR3 region has the DNA TGTGCCAGCAGCTTACGCGGGTCCGGAACCTACGAGCAGTACTTC. This gives the protein CASSLRGSGTYEQYF.

J is TRBJ2-2 and V is TRBV4-2; TRBD2 agrees at 8 bases. Trimming took 4 bases from V and 4 from J; bases not matched to a gene: 11. The CDR3 totals 17 residues. The V gene's germline CDR1 is LGHNA and CDR2 YNFKEQ. The CDR3 nucleotides are TGTGCCAGCAGCCGCAGTCCGGGACTAGGGGGCACCGGGGAGCTGTTTTTT. It encodes CASSRSPGLGGTGELFF.

In this sample, this clone turned up a few times. The chain has TRBV3-1 (or the pseudogene TRBV3-2) and TRBJ1-5; 7 nucleotides match TRBD1. CDR1 and CDR2 (germline): LGHDT, YNNKEL (reference sequence). This CDR3 region has 15 residues. The V gene end was trimmed by 0 bases and the J gene end by 6 bases; junction bases not matched to a gene: 5. The CDR3 DNA follows: TGTGCCAGCAGCCAAGATTCAGCAGGGGGTCAGCCCCAGCATTTT. Amino acid sequence: CASSQDSAGGQPQHF.

The chain combines TRBV2 with TRBJ1-1; the D gene is possibly TRBD1 (5 bases). This CDR3 has 11 amino acids. V lost 6 bases to trimming and J lost 4 bases, with 6 bases between them. Germline V gene lookup returns CDR1 SNHLY and CDR2 FYNNEI. The CDR3 bases are TGTGCCAGCAGGGGGCTCACTGAAGCTTTCTTT. The encoded protein is CASRGLTEAFF.

The chain carries TRBV30 and TRBJ2-2; D remains unclear. The V gene lost 1 base and the J gene lost 6 bases, with 6 bases spanning the gap. The CDR3 has 12 amino acids. CDR1 and CDR2 (germline): GTSNPN, SVGIG (reference sequence). CDR3 in amino acids: CAWSDSAGELFF. The CDR3 region has the DNA TGTGCCTGGAGTGATTCGGCCGGGGAGCTGTTTTTT. The full variable domain, its missing parts supplied by reference TRBV30 and TRBJ2-2, is SQTIHQWPATLVQPVGSPLSLECTVEGTSNPNLYWYRQAAGRGLQLLFYSVGIGQISSEVPQNLSASRPQDRQFILSSKKLLLSDSGFYLCAWSDSAGELFFGEGSRLTVL.

The V and J genes are TRBV30 and TRBJ2-1, with D possibly matching TRBD2 (6 bases). This CDR3 has 11 residues. V shed 5 bases and J shed 6 bases, with 8 bases lying between them. Germline lookup yields CDR1 GTSNPN and CDR2 SVGIG (reference sequence). The CDR3, as DNA: TGTGCCTGGGGACTAAGCAATGAGCAGTTCTTC. Translated, it gives CAWGLSNEQFF. The entire variable domain, with the rest obtained from reference TRBV30 and TRBJ2-1, is as follows: SQTIHQWPATLVQPVGSPLSLECTVEGTSNPNLYWYRQAAGRGLQLLFYSVGIGQISSEVPQNLSASRPQDRQFILSSKKLLLSDSGFYLCAWGLSNEQFFGPGTRLTVL.

V gene TRBV19 combines with J gene TRBJ2-6; TRBD2 agrees at 7 bases. CDR1 and CDR2 from the germline V gene are LNHDA and SQIVND (reference sequence). The CDR3 consists of 21 residues. With V trimmed by 5 bases and J by 0 bases, 19 bases remained unmatched. CDR3 residues: CASSGAGAGSLVSSGANVLTF. Here the CDR3 DNA reads TGTGCCAGTAGTGGCGCGGGAGCAGGGAGTCTTGTTAGCTCTGGGGCCAACGTCCTGACTTTC.

The rearrangement joins TRBV27 to TRBJ2-7; D ambiguous. Germline V gene data show CDR1 as MNHEY and CDR2 as SMNVEV (reference sequence). The CDR3 has 12 residues. V was clipped by 4 bases and J by 0 bases, with 4 bases between them. CDR3 nucleotide sequence: TGTGCCAGCAGTTACTTCTCCTACGAGCAGTACTTC. It specifies CASSYFSYEQYF.

The genes are TRBV4-1 and TRBJ1-5; 7 nucleotides line up with TRBD1. CDR3 length: 15 amino acids. The germline V gene has CDR1 MGHRA and CDR2 YSYEKL. V shed 4 bases, J shed 6 bases, and the junction held 9 bases outside the gene matches. The CDR3 spells CASSPKIGGSQPQHF. The CDR3 DNA reads as TGCGCCAGCAGCCCCAAGATAGGGGGCAGTCAGCCCCAGCATTTT.

The chain combines TRBV6-1 with TRBJ1-2, with no clear D. Germline V gene data show CDR1 as MNHNS and CDR2 as SASEGT. CDR3 length: 13 amino acids. V lost 1 base to trimming and J lost 1 base, with 4 bases between them. The CDR3: CASSEGVNYGYTF. CDR3 DNA: TGTGCCAGCAGTGAAGGAGTTAACTATGGCTACACCTTC.